The 23 T cell receptor beta chains presented below share a single source sample, sequenced in a study of T cell repertoires in cytomegalovirus infection. TCRdb redid the calling of the reads with MiXCR, one entry per CDR3 protein. The table records about 140,000 distinct CDR3 sequences, 5% to 6.5% of them present only once. The sample comprised PBMCs. Receptors originate from a human donor in good health (CMV status not recorded). Some clones in this sample may be carry-over from other donors' samples.

This clonotype was seen repeatedly, ten times or more. The chain carries TRBV7-2 and TRBJ1-6; no reliable D call. Germline loops: CDR1 SGHTA, CDR2 FQGNSA. V lost 4 bases to trimming and J lost 10 bases, with 17 bases between them. The CDR3 runs 15 residues. The CDR3: CASSWKGFLPSPLHF. CDR3 DNA: TGTGCCAGCAGCTGGAAGGGCTTCTTACCCTCACCCCTCCACTTT.

This clonotype showed up many times. The V and J genes are TRBV7-9 and TRBJ2-7; a weak D match, TRBD2 (7 bases). The V end was cut by 4 bases, the J end by 0 bases, with 22 bases between. The CDR3 is 18 amino acids. Germline V CDR1 and CDR2: SEHNR, FQNEAQ (reference sequence). CDR3 loop: CASSSPQGAGAVSYEQYF. As DNA, the CDR3 is TGTGCCAGCAGCTCACCTCAGGGTGCGGGGGCTGTCTCCTACGAGCAGTACTTC.

This clonotype was detected many times. The chain links TRBV28 to TRBJ1-2; no firm D call. Germline CDR1 MDHEN, CDR2 SYDVKM. CDR3 length: 13 residues. V was shortened by 6 bases and J by 0 bases, with 8 bases between the two germline ends. The CDR3 loop is CASRPGTNYGYTF. In DNA, the CDR3 is TGTGCCAGCAGGCCTGGGACTAACTATGGCTACACCTTC.

This clonotype was observed many times. The chain couples TRBV12-3 or TRBV12-4 to TRBJ1-1; the D is unclear. This CDR3 spans 15 amino acids. Between the trimmed V and J ends, which lost 3 bases and 0 bases, there was a span of 11 bases. CDR3 in DNA: TGTGCCAGCAGTTTGCGTCGTGTCATGAACACTGAAGCTTTCTTT. Translation gives CASSLRRVMNTEAFF.

This clonotype was counted a few times. The gene calls are TRBV29-1 and TRBJ2-7, with a possible D match to TRBD1 (7 bases). The CDR3 contains 13 residues. Germline-derived CDR1 and CDR2 are SQVTM and ANQGSEA. Trimming took 4 bases from V and 2 from J, leaving 12 bases between them. In nucleotides, the CDR3 is TGCAGCGTTGGGCAGGGGGGAACCTACGAGCAGTACTTC. Translation: CSVGQGGTYEQYF.

This clonotype was observed a handful of times. This chain uses TRBV20-1 with TRBJ1-1; D is ambiguous. The CDR3 has 11 amino acids. Germline V lookup: CDR1 DFQATT, CDR2 SNEGSKA (reference sequence). Between the trimmed V and J ends, which lost 1 base and 3 bases, there was a span of 3 bases. The CDR3 region is CSARVDTEAFF. The CDR3, as DNA: TGCAGTGCTAGAGTAGACACTGAAGCTTTCTTT.

The chain carries TRBV7-2 and TRBJ1-4; possible D gene TRBD1, 5 bases. Germline CDR1 SGHTA, CDR2 FQGNSA. V shed 0 bases and J shed 12 bases, with 17 bases lying between them. CDR3 length: 15 amino acids. Written as DNA, the CDR3 is TGTGCCAGCAGCTTAGCAGGGCTGGAGGGGACCGAACTGTTTTTT. Its translation is CASSLAGLEGTELFF.

This clonotype was seen ten or more times. The gene calls are TRBV7-2 and TRBJ1-2; 8 bases are a match to TRBD1. Trimming removed 6 bases from V and 5 bases from J; junction bases left unmatched: 14. In germline, CDR1 is SGHTA, CDR2 FQGNSA. The CDR3 loop spans 16 amino acids. The CDR3 spells CASSKGRGPLGYGYTF. The CDR3 nucleotides are TGTGCCAGCAGTAAGGGCAGGGGGCCCTTGGGGTATGGCTACACCTTC.

This clonotype has a handful of counts. V gene TRBV19 combines with J gene TRBJ2-7, with 9 bases that match TRBD1. J gave up 2 bases and V 4 bases, and 3 bases lay outside the gene matches. CDR1 is LNHDA, CDR2 SQIVND, per germline (reference sequence). The CDR3 extends over 14 amino acids. CDR3 nucleotides: TGTGCCAGTAGTACGACAGGGGGGACCTACGAGCAGTACTTC. Protein: CASSTTGGTYEQYF. Based on the CDR3 plus reference TRBV19 and TRBJ2-7, the full variable domain is DGGITQSPKYLFRKEGQNVTLSCEQNLNHDAMYWYRQDPGQGLRLIYYSQIVNDFQKGDIAEGYSVSREKKESFPLTVTSAQKNPTAFYLCASSTTGGTYEQYFGPGTRLTVT.

At least ten counts were recorded for this clonotype. J is TRBJ1-1 and V is TRBV7-2; D not certain. V shed 1 base and J shed 2 bases, with 8 bases lying between them. Germline lookup yields CDR1 SGHTA and CDR2 FQGNSA. This CDR3 contains 14 residues. The CDR3: CASSLEGVNTEAFF. CDR3 nucleotides: TGTGCCAGCAGCTTAGAGGGAGTCAACACTGAAGCTTTCTTT.

This clonotype was counted only a few times. The chain combines TRBV4-1 with TRBJ1-2, with TRBD1 as a possible D gene (5 bases). Trimming stripped 2 bases from V and 0 bases from J, with 10 bases between. CDR1 and CDR2 from the germline V gene are MGHRA and YSYEKL. The length of the CDR3 is 15 residues. The CDR3 bases are TGCGCCAGCAGCCAACCGGGCAGGGCTAACTATGGCTACACCTTC. Translated, it gives CASSQPGRANYGYTF.

Many counts were recorded for this clonotype. This chain connects TRBV12-3 or TRBV12-4 to TRBJ1-3, with 7 bases fitting TRBD1. The CDR3 loop spans 18 amino acids. The junction had 14 bases not matched to a gene; V was cut back by 6 bases and J by 0 bases. The CDR3 reads CASSSPGQSFLSGNTIYF. CDR3 in DNA: TGTGCCAGCAGCTCTCCGGGACAGTCATTTCTCTCTGGAAACACCATATATTTT.

The CDR3 nucleotides are TGCAGTGCTACAGGAAGGGGGGGCGGCTCTGGCTACACCTTC. It encodes CSATGRGGGSGYTF. The chain combines TRBV20-1 with TRBJ1-2, with a weak D call TRBD1 (6 bases). Germline lookup yields CDR1 DFQATT and CDR2 SNEGSKA (reference sequence). Deletions cut 4 bases from V and 7 bases from J, with 19 bases between. This CDR3 is 14 amino acids long.

This clonotype was recorded at least ten times. The genes are TRBV7-2 and TRBJ2-3; 9 bases fit TRBD2. J lost 4 bases, V lost 5 bases, and 4 bases had no gene match. Per germline, CDR1 SGHTA and CDR2 FQGNSA. The CDR3 has 14 residues. The CDR3 is CASSRSGGPDTQYF. In DNA, the CDR3 is TGTGCCAGCAGCCGTAGCGGGGGCCCAGATACGCAGTATTTT.

In this sample, this clonotype turned up a few times. This chain links TRBV7-2 with TRBJ2-3; 12 positions agree with TRBD2. This CDR3 is built from 17 residues. Trimming cost V 2 bases and J 4 bases; bases outside gene matches: 7. Germline V gene sequence: CDR1 SGHTA, CDR2 FQGNSA. CDR3 DNA sequence: TGTGCCAGCAGCTTAATGGCTAGCGGGGGGGGGGCAGATACGCAGTATTTT. It is translated as CASSLMASGGGADTQYF.

This clonotype was seen at least ten times. The V gene is TRBV20-1, the J gene TRBJ2-7; D possibly corresponds to TRBD1 (5 bases). Trimming pared 2 bases from V and 3 bases from J, leaving 11 bases between. The CDR3 consists of 13 residues. Germline V gene data show CDR1 as DFQATT and CDR2 as SNEGSKA (reference sequence). The CDR3 DNA reads TGCAGTGCTAGATCGACAGAAGACTACGAGCAGTACTTC. Its translation: CSARSTEDYEQYF.

This clonotype was seen at least ten times. The rearrangement joins TRBV7-2 to TRBJ2-1; the match to TRBD1 covers 7 bases. Germline V gives CDR1 SGHTA, CDR2 FQGNSA. After removal of 8 bases from V and 6 bases from J, the junction contained 10 bases not matched to a gene. The CDR3 loop spans 14 amino acids. The CDR3 region is CASERDRVPNEQFF. The DNA of the CDR3 is TGTGCCAGCGAGCGAGACAGGGTCCCCAATGAGCAGTTCTTC.

This clonotype was counted only a few times. J is TRBJ2-3 and V is TRBV29-1; possibly TRBD2 for D (6 bases). The length of the CDR3 is 15 residues. The V gene lost 3 bases and the J gene lost 6 bases, with 19 bases spanning the gap. Germline loops: CDR1 SQVTM, CDR2 ANQGSEA. CDR3 amino acids: CSVEGTSFSSDTQYF. CDR3 DNA sequence: TGCAGCGTTGAGGGGACTTCTTTCAGTAGTGATACGCAGTATTTT.

Ten or more counts support this clonotype. The chain uses TRBV7-8 and TRBJ1-1; D is unclear. This CDR3 region has 13 residues. V was trimmed by 2 bases and J by 1 base, leaving 5 bases between them. CDR1 is SGHVS, CDR2 FQNEAQ, per germline. The CDR3 is CASSLIQNTEAFF. In DNA, the CDR3 is TGTGCCAGCAGCTTAATACAGAACACTGAAGCTTTCTTT.

This clonotype was detected only a few times. The chain links TRBV12-3 or TRBV12-4 to TRBJ1-5; D is unclear. CDR3 length: 17 amino acids. The V gene lost 1 base and the J gene lost 4 bases, with 17 bases spanning the gap. The CDR3 region has the DNA TGTGCCAGCAGTTTAGGTCGAAGGGCCGGAGGAAATCAGCCCCAGCATTTT. Encoded protein: CASSLGRRAGGNQPQHF.

This clonotype has ten or more counts. V gene TRBV28 combines with J gene TRBJ1-5, with a tentative D call TRBD1 (5 bases). The CDR3 has 17 residues. Per the germline V gene, CDR1 is MDHEN and CDR2 is SYDVKM. The germline V and J ends were trimmed by 6 bases and 5 bases, with 23 bases remaining between them. The CDR3 DNA reads TGTGCCAGCAGCTACGAAGGGACCGTTTCCTTTGATCAGCCCCAGCATTTT. This codes for CASSYEGTVSFDQPQHF.

There are many counts of this clonotype. This chain uses TRBV20-1 with TRBJ2-7, with a possible D match to TRBD1 (5 bases). V gave up 4 bases and J gave up 3 bases, with 10 bases separating them. This CDR3 region has 12 residues. Germline V CDR1 and CDR2: DFQATT, SNEGSKA (reference sequence). As DNA, the CDR3 is TGCAGTGCTACCCCTGACAGCTACGAGCAGTACTTC. This codes for CSATPDSYEQYF.

This clonotype was counted many times. The CDR3 coding sequence is TGTGCCAGCAGCTTAGGGAGGGCCTTTAGCAATCAGCCCCAGCATTTT. Its translation is CASSLGRAFSNQPQHF. This sequence joins TRBV7-2 and TRBJ1-5, with D unresolved. CDR3 length: 16 residues. CDR1 and CDR2 (germline): SGHTA, FQGNSA. V was shortened by 1 base and J by 0 bases, with 10 bases between the two germline ends.